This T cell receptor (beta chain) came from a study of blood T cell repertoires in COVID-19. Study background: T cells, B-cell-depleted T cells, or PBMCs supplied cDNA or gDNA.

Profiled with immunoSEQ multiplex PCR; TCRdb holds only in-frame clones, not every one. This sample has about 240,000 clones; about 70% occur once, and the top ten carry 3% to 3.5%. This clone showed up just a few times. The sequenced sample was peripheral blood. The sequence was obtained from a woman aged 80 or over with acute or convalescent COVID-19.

Written as DNA, the CDR3 is TGTGCCAGCAGTTACCCTCGCCAGGGGGCGAGCTCTGGGGCCAACGTCCTGACTTTC. Translation: CASSYPRQGASSGANVLTF. The chain has TRBV6-2 or TRBV6-3 and TRBJ2-6, with 8 bases aligning to TRBD1. In germline, CDR1 is MNHEY, CDR2 SVGEGT. The V segment lost 2 bases and the J segment 0 bases; nucleotides outside the gene matches: 9. The CDR3 length is 19 residues.